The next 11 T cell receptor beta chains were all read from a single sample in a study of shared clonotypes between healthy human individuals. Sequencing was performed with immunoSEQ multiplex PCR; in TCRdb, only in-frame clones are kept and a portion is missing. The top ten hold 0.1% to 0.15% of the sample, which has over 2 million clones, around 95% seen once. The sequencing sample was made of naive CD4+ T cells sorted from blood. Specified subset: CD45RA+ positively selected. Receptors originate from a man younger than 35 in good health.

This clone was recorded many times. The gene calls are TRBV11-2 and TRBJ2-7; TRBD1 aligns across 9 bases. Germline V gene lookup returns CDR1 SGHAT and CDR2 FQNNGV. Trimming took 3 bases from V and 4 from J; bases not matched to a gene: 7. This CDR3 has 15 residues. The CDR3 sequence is CASSFPGTGRYEQYF. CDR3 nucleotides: TGTGCCAGCAGCTTCCCCGGGACAGGGCGGTACGAGCAGTACTTC. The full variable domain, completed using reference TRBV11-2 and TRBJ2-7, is EAGVAQSPRYKIIEKRQSVAFWCNPISGHATLYWYQQILGQGPKLLIQFQNNGVVDDSQLPKDRFSAERLKGVDSTLKIQPAKLEDSAVYLCASSFPGTGRYEQYFGPGTRLTVT.

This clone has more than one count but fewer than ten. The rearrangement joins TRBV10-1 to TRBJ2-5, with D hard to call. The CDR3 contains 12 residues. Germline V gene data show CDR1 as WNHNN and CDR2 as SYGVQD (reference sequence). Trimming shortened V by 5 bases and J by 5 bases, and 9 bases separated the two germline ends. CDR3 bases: TGCGCCAGCAGTTTTGACGGGGAGACCCAGTACTTC. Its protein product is CASSFDGETQYF.

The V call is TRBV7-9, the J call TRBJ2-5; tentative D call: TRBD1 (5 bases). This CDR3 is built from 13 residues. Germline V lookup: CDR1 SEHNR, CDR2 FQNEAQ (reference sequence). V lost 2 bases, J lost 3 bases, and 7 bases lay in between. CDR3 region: CASSLRGKETQYF. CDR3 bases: TGTGCCAGCAGCTTAAGGGGAAAAGAGACCCAGTACTTC. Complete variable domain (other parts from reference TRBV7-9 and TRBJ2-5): DTGVSQNPRHKITKRGQNVTFRCDPISEHNRLYWYRQTLGQGPEFLTYFQNEAQLEKSRLLSDRFSAERPKGSFSTLEIQRTEQGDSAMYLCASSLRGKETQYFGPGTRLLVL.

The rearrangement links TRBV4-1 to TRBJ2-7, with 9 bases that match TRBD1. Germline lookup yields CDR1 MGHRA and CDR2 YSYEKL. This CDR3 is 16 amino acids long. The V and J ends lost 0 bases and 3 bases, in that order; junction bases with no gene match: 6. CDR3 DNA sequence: TGCGCCAGCAGCCAAGAAGGTAACAGGGGGCACTACGAGCAGTACTTC. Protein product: CASSQEGNRGHYEQYF.

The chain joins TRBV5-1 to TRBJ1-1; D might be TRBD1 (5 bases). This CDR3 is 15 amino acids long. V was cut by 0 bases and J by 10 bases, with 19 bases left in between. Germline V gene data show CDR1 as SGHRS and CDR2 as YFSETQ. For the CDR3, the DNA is TGCGCCAGCAGCTTGGATGGGACTCCCAAAGAGGGAGCTTTCTTT. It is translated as CASSLDGTPKEGAFF. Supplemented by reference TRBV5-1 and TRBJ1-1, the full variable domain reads KAGVTQTPRYLIKTRGQQVTLSCSPISGHRSVSWYQQTPGQGLQFLFEYFSETQRNKGNFPGRFSGRQFSNSRSEMNVSTLELGDSALYLCASSLDGTPKEGAFFGQGTRLTVV.

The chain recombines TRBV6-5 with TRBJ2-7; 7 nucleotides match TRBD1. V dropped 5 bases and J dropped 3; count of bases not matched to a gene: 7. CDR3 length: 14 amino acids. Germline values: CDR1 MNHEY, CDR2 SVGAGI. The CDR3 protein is CASSRTGEVYEQYF. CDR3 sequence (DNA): TGTGCCAGCAGTAGAACAGGGGAAGTCTACGAGCAGTACTTC.

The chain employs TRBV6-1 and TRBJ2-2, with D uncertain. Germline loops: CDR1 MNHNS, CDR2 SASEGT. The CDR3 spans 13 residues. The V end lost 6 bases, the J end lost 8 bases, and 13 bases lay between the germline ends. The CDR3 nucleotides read TGTGCCAGCAGGAATCTGGTTCCGGGGGAGCTGTTTTTT. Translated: CASRNLVPGELFF.

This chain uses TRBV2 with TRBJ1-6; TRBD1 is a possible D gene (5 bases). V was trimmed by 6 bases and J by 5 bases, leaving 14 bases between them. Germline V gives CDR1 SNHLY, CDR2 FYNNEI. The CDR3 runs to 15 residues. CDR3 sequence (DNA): TGTGCCAGCAGGGGGGAGGGAGGGGATAATTCACCCCTCCACTTT. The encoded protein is CASRGEGGDNSPLHF.

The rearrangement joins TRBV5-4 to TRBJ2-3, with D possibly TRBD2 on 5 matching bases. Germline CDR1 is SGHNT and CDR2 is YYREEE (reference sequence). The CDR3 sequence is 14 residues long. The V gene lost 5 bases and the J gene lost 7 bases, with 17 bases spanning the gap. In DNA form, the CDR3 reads TGTGCCAGCAGAGGTGCGGACTCCCCATATACGCAGTATTTT. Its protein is CASRGADSPYTQYF. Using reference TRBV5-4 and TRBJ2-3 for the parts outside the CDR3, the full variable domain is ETGVTQSPTHLIKTRGQQVTLRCSSQSGHNTVSWYQQALGQGPQFIFQYYREEENGRGNFPPRFSGLQFPNYSSELNVNALELDDSALYLCASRGADSPYTQYFGPGTRLTVL.

The CDR3 loop reads CASSSGEPIGAYGYTF. Here the CDR3 DNA reads TGTGCCAGCAGTTCCGGGGAGCCTATCGGGGCGTATGGCTACACCTTC. The J gene is TRBJ1-2, the V gene TRBV28; tentative D call: TRBD1 (5 bases). V lost 4 bases and J 5 bases, leaving 20 bases between the germline ends. CDR1 and CDR2 from the germline V gene are MDHEN and SYDVKM. CDR3 length equals 16 residues.

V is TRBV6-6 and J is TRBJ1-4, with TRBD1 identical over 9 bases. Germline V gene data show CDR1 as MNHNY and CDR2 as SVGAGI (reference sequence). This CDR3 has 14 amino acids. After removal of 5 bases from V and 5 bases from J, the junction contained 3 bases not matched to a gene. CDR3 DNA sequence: TGTGCCAGCAGTCCGACAGGGGGAAATGAAAAACTGTTTTTT. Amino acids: CASSPTGGNEKLFF.